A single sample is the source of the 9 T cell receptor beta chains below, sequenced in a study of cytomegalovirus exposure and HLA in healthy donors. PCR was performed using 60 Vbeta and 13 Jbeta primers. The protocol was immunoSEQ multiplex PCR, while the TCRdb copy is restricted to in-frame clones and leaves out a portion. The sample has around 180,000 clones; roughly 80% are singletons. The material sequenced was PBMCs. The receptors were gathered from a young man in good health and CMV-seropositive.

In nucleotides, the CDR3 is TGTGCCAGCAGCCACAGCCGGACAGGCGCGTACAATGAGCAGTTCTTC. Translating it yields CASSHSRTGAYNEQFF. This sequence joins TRBV14 and TRBJ2-1; 7 positions match TRBD1. This CDR3 spans 16 amino acids. The V segment lost 3 bases and the J segment 4 bases; nucleotides outside the gene matches: 9. Per the germline V gene, CDR1 is SGHDN and CDR2 is FVKESK.

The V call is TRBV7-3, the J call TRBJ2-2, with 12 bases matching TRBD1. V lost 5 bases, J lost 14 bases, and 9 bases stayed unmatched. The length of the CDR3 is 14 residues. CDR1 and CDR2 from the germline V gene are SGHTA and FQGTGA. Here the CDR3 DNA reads TGTGCCAGCAGCCATGGGACAGGGGGCCCTCCTCTGTTTTTT. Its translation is CASSHGTGGPPLFF.

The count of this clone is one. CDR3 nucleotide sequence: TGTGCCAGCAGTTACGGGACAGGGATCACAGATACGCAGTATTTT. It translates to CASSYGTGITDTQYF. V is TRBV6-5 and J is TRBJ2-3; 9 bases line up with TRBD1. This CDR3 contains 15 residues. CDR1 MNHEY and CDR2 SVGAGI come from the germline V gene. The ends lost 2 bases at V and 2 bases at J; junction bases unmatched: 2.

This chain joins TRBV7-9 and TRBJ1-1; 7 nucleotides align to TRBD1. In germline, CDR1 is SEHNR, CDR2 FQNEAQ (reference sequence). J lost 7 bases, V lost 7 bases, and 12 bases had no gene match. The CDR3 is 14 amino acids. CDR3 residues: CASNQGGGAFEAFF. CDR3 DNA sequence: TGTGCCAGCAACCAAGGAGGGGGCGCGTTTGAAGCTTTCTTT.

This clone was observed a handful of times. The CDR3 loop reads CASSLVAGVSETQYF. The CDR3 DNA is TGTGCCAGCAGCTTAGTGGCGGGAGTTTCTGAGACCCAGTACTTC. The chain couples TRBV7-9 to TRBJ2-5, with 7 positions matching TRBD2. CDR3 length: 15 residues. The V segment lost 1 base and the J segment 5 bases; nucleotides outside the gene matches: 7. Germline lookup yields CDR1 SEHNR and CDR2 FQNEAQ (reference sequence).

CDR3 in DNA: TGTGCCAGCAGCTTATGGTCTAGCGGGCAAGAGACCCAGTACTTC. Its translation is CASSLWSSGQETQYF. The chain recombines TRBV7-2 with TRBJ2-5; TRBD2 agrees at 8 bases. Germline V gene data show CDR1 as SGHTA and CDR2 as FQGNSA. The CDR3 is made up of 15 amino acids. After removal of 2 bases from V and 2 bases from J, the junction contained 4 bases not matched to a gene.

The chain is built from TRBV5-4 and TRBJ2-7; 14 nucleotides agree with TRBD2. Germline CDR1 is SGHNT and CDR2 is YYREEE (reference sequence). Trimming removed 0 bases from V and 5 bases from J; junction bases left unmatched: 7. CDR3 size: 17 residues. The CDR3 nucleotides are TGTGCCAGCAGCTTGGGACTAGCGGGAGGGCCAAGGGACGAGCAGTACTTC. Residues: CASSLGLAGGPRDEQYF. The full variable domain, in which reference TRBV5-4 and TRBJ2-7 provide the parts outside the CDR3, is ETGVTQSPTHLIKTRGQQVTLRCSSQSGHNTVSWYQQALGQGPQFIFQYYREEENGRGNFPPRFSGLQFPNYSSELNVNALELDDSALYLCASSLGLAGGPRDEQYFGPGTRLTVT.

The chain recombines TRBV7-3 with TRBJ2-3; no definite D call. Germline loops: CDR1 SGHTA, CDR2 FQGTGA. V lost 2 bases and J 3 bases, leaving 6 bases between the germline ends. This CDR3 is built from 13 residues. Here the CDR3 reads CASSLAQTDTQYF. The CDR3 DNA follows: TGTGCCAGCAGCTTAGCACAGACAGATACGCAGTATTTT.

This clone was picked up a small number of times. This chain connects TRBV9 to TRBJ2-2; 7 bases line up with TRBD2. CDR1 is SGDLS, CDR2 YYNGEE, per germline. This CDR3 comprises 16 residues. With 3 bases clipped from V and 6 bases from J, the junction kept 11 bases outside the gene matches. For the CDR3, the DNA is TGTGCCAGCAGCGGGGGGGGGAGGCTGATTGCCGGGGAGCTGTTTTTT. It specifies CASSGGGRLIAGELFF.